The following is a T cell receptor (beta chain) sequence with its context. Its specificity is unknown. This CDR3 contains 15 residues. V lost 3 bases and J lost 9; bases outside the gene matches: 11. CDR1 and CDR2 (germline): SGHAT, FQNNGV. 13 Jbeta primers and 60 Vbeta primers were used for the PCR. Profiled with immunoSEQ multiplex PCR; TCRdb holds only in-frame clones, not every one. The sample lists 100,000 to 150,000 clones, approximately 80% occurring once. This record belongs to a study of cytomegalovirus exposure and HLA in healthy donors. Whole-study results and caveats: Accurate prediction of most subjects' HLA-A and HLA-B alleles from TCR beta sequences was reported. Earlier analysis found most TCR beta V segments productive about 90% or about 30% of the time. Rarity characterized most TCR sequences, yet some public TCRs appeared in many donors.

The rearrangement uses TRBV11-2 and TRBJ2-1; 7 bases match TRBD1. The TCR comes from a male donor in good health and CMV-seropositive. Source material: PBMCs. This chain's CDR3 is CASSFHQGVSAEQFF. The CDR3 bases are TGTGCCAGCAGCTTCCACCAGGGGGTTAGCGCTGAGCAGTTCTTC.